This T cell receptor (beta chain) was observed in a study of graft-versus-host responses after intestinal transplantation. Study information: Each of the recipients got a multivisceral, liver-intestinal, or isolated intestinal transplant.

With respect to this clone: The antigen remains undetermined.

There are 15 residues in the CDR3. In germline, CDR1 is GTSNPN, CDR2 SVGIG (reference sequence). Deletions cut 2 bases from V and 7 bases from J, with 17 bases between. This table comes from immunoSEQ multiplex PCR, and its TCRdb copy is limited to in-frame clones, with some not included. The data show roughly 73,000 clones, roughly 87% seen once. This receptor was identified in a human donor who was the organ donor for an intestinal transplant. The sequenced sample was unstimulated CD8+ T cells sorted from spleen or lymph node cells, obtained before transplant. The gene calls are TRBV30 and TRBJ1-4; no clear D. The CDR3 DNA sequence: TGTGCCTGGAGTTTTTTGGGGTTTAGTAGTGAAAAACTGTTTTTT. It translates to CAWSFLGFSSEKLFF.